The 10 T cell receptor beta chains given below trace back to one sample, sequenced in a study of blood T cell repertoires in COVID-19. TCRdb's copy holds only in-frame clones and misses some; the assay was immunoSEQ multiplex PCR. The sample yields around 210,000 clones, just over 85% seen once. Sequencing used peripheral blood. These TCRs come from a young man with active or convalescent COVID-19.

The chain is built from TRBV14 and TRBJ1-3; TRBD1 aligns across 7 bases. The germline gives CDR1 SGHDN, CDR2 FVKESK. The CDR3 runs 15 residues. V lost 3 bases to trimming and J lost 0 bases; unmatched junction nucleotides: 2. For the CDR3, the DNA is TGTGCCAGCAGCCACCGACAGGGCTCTGGAAACACCATATATTTT. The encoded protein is CASSHRQGSGNTIYF.

The CDR3 region is CASRITTGRGTGELFF. The CDR3 DNA reads as TGTGCCAGCAGAATAACCACAGGGAGAGGAACCGGGGAGCTGTTTTTT. The rearrangement links TRBV7-9 to TRBJ2-2; tentatively, D is TRBD1 (6 bases). The CDR3 totals 16 residues. V dropped 6 bases and J dropped 5 bases, with 19 bases sitting between them. Germline CDR1 and CDR2: SEHNR and FQNEAQ (reference sequence).

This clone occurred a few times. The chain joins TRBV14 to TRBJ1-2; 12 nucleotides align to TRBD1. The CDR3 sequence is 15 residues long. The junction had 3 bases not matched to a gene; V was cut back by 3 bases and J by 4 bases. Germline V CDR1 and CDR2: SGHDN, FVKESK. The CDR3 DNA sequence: TGTGCCAGCAGCCACGGGACAGGGGGCCTCTATGGCTACACCTTC. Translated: CASSHGTGGLYGYTF.

The CDR3 here is CASSLEQGMDEQYF. The CDR3 DNA sequence: TGTGCCAGCAGTTTGGAACAGGGAATGGATGAGCAGTACTTC. This chain uses TRBV28 with TRBJ2-7; D is perhaps TRBD1 (6 bases). The CDR3 is 14 residues long. Germline V lookup: CDR1 MDHEN, CDR2 SYDVKM. With 3 bases removed from V and 7 bases from J, the gap between germline ends came to 16 bases.

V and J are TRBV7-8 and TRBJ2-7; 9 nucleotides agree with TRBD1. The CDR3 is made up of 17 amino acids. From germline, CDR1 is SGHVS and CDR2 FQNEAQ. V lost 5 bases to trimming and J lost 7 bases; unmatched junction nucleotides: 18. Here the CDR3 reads CASSPLSVRTGEGEQYF. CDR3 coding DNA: TGTGCCAGCAGCCCACTAAGCGTCCGGACAGGGGAAGGAGAGCAGTACTTC.

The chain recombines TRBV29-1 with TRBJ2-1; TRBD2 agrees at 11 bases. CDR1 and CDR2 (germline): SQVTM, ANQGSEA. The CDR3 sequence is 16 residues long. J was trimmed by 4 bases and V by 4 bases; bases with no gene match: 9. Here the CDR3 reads CSVGSQTSGTYNEQFF. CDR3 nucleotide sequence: TGCAGCGTTGGGAGTCAGACTAGCGGGACGTACAATGAGCAGTTCTTC.

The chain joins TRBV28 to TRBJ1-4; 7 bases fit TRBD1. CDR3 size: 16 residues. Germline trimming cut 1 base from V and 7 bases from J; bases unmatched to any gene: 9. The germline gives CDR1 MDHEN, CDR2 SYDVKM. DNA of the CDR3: TGTGCCAGCAGTTTATATTCGACAGGGATGGGTGAAAAACTGTTTTTT. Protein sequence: CASSLYSTGMGEKLFF.

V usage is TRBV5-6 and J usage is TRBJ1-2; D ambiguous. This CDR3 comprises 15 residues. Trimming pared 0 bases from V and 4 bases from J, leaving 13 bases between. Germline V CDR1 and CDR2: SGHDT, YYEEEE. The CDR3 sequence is CASSLGVKAGYGYTF. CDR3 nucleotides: TGTGCCAGCAGCTTGGGGGTCAAAGCGGGCTATGGCTACACCTTC.

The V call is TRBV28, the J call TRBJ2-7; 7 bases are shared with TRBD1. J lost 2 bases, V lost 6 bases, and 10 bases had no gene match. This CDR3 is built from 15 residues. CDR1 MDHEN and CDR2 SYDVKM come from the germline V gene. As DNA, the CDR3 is TGTGCCAGCAGGAGGACAGGAGCCGAAACCTACGAGCAGTACTTC. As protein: CASRRTGAETYEQYF.

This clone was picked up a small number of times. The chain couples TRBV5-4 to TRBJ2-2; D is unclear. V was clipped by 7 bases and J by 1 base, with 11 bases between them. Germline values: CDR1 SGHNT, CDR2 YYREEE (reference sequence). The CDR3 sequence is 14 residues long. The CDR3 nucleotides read TGTGCCAGCGCCGACCCGGGGAACACCGGGGAGCTGTTTTTT. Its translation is CASADPGNTGELFF.